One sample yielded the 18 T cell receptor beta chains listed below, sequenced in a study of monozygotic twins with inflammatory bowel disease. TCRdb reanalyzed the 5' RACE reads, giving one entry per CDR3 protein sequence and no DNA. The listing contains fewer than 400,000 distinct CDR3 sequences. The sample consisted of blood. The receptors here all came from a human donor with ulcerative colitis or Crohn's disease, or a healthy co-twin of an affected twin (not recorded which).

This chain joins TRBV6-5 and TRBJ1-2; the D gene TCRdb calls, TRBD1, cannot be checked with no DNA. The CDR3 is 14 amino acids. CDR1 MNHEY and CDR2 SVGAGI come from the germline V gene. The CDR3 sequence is CASSYSRGEGGYTF.

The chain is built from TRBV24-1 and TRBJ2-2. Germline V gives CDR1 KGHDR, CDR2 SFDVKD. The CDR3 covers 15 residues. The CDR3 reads CDTTGWGSDTGELFF.

The chain's CDR3 is CATSDYRENYTF. The chain couples TRBV24-1 to TRBJ1-2; the D gene TCRdb calls, TRBD1, cannot be checked with no DNA. This CDR3 region has 12 residues. The germline gives CDR1 KGHDR, CDR2 SFDVKD.

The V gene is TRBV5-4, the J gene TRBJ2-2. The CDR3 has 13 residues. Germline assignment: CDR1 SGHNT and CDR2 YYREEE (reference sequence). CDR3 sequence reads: CASNLANTGELFF.

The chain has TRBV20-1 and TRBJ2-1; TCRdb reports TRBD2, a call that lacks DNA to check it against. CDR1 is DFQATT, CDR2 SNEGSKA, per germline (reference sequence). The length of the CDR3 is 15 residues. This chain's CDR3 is CSALYLAGAYNEQFF.

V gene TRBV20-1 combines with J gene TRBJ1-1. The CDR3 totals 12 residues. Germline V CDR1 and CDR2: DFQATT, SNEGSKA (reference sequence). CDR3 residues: CSAGRLIAEAFF.

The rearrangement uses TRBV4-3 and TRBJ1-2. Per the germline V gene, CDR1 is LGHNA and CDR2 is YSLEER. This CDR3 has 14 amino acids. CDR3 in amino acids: CASSQDDPNYGYTF.

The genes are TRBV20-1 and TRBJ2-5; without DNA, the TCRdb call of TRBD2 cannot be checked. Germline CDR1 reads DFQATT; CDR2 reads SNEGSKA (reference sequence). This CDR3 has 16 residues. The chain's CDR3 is CSARDNGLAIQETQYF.

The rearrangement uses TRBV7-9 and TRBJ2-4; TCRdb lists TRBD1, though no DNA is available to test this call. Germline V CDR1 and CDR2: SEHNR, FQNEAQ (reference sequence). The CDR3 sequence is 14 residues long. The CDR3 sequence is CASSLVAGGDIQYF.

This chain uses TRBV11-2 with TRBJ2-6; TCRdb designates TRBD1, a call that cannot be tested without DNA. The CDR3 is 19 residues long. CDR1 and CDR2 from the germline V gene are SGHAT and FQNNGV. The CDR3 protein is CASSLDLVRGSSGANVLTF.

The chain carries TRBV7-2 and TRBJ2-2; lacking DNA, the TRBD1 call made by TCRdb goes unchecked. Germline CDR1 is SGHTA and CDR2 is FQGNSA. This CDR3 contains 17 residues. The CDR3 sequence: CASSLVIRGGNTGELFF.

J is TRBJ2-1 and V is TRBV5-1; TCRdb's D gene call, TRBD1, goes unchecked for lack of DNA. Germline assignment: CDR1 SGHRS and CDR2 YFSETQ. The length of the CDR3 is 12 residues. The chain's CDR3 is CAPPRSNNEQFF.

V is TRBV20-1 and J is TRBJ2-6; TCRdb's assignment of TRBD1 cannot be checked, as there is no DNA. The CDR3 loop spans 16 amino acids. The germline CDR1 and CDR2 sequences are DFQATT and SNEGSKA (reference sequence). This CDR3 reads CSVDRARKSGANVLTF.

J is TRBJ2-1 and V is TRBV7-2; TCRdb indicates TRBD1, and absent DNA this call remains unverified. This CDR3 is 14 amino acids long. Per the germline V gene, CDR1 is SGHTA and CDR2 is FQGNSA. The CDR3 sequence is CASSLAIGQGVQFF.

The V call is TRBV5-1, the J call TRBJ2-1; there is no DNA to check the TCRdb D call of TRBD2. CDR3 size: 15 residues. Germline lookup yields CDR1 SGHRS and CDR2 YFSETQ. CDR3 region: CASRFERGGRNEQLF.

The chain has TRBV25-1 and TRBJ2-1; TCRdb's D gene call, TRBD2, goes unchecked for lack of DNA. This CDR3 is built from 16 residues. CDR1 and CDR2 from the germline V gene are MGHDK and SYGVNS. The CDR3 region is CASSGYLAGGRNEQFF.

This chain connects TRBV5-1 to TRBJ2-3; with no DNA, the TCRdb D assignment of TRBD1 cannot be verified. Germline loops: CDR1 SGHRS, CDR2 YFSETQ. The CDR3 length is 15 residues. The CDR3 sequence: CASSLGAGQTDTQYF.

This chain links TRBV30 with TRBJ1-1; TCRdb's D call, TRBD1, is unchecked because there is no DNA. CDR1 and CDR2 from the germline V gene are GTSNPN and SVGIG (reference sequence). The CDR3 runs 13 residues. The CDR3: CAWTRVDGGEAFF.